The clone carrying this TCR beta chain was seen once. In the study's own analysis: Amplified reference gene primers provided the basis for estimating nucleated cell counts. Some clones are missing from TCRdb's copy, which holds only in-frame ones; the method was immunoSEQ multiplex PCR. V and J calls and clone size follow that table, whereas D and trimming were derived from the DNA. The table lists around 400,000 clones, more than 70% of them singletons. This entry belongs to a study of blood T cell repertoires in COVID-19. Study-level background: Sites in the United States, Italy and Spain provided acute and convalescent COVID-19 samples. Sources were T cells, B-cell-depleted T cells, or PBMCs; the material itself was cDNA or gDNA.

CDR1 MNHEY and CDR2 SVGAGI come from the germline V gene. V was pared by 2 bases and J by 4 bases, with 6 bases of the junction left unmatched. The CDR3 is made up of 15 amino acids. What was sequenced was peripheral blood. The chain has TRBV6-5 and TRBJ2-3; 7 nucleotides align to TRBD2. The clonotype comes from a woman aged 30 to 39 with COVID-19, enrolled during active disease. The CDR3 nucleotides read TGTGCCAGCAGTTACCGCGGGAGTTTTGCAGATACGCAGTATTTT. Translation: CASSYRGSFADTQYF.